This T cell receptor beta chain was obtained from a study of cytomegalovirus exposure and HLA in healthy donors. About this clone itself: Its antigen is not identified.

It was with 60 Vbeta and 13 Jbeta primers that the PCR ran. The repertoire was sequenced with immunoSEQ multiplex PCR; TCRdb's copy has only in-frame clones and lacks some. Reported are about 65,000 clones; the ten largest clones contain about a sixth. General study results and limits: Cytomegalovirus-associated status was assigned to approximately 160 TCR beta chains.

Germline-derived CDR1 and CDR2 are SGHRS and YFSETQ. This CDR3 spans 17 amino acids. V lost 6 bases to trimming and J lost 3 bases, with 21 bases between them. The clonotype was recovered from a boy younger than 18 in good health and CMV-seronegative. The sequencing sample was made of PBMCs. This rearrangement joins TRBV5-1 to TRBJ1-4; possible D gene TRBD1, 6 bases. The CDR3 region is CASTFIGGGPANEKLFF. In nucleotides, the CDR3 is TGCGCCAGCACCTTCATCGGCGGGGGGCCGGCTAATGAAAAACTGTTTTTT.